Described below is a single T cell receptor (beta chain) sequence and its context. The target antigen is unknown. The assay used was immunoSEQ (version v3.0), run at survey level. Sequencing aimed to cover 40,000-50,000 T-cell genomes per sample. The repertoire was sequenced with immunoSEQ multiplex PCR; TCRdb's copy has only in-frame clones and lacks some. Of fewer than 35,000 clones listed, 75% to 85% were seen once; the top ten hold 14%. The data stem from a study of long-term antiretroviral therapy in people with HIV. For the study at large: First collections came about a decade before the 2015 immediate-ART recommendation. Whole-study results and caveats: In HIV, the repertoires covered a tighter span of CDR3 lengths than in controls.

Each HIV-infected participant was given treatment in the United States. Germline loops: CDR1 MDHEN, CDR2 SYDVKM. Trimming took 1 base from V and 4 from J, leaving 7 bases between them. The CDR3 extends over 13 amino acids. The specimen was unsorted PBMCs, collected 2.9 years after starting antiretroviral therapy. The V call is TRBV28, the J call TRBJ1-1; D unresolved. The receptor comes from a man aged 45-65 years with HIV. In nucleotides, the CDR3 is TGTGCCAGCAGTTTATCGAATCCCACTGAAGCTTTCTTT. Protein product: CASSLSNPTEAFF.